One and the same sample provided the 10 T cell receptor beta chains below, sequenced in a study of technical replicates of blood from a few donors. Only in-frame clones appear in the TCRdb table, and some are missing; sequencing was by immunoSEQ multiplex PCR. The profile shows tens of thousands of clones, approximately 94% of them singletons. The sequenced sample was T cells isolated from PBMCs. All receptors derive from a human donor in good health.

The V gene is TRBV4-1, the J gene TRBJ2-5, with 7 positions matching TRBD2. The germline V gene has CDR1 MGHRA and CDR2 YSYEKL. The CDR3 has 14 amino acids. Trimming removed 0 bases from V and 4 bases from J; junction bases left unmatched: 2. In DNA form, the CDR3 reads TGCGCCAGCAGCCAAGACCCTAGCGGAGAGACCCAGTACTTC. Translated, it gives CASSQDPSGETQYF.

The chain is built from TRBV19 and TRBJ2-1; D remains ambiguous. Trimming left V 10 bases short and J 9 bases short, with 16 bases between. This CDR3 is built from 12 residues. Germline CDR1 and CDR2: LNHDA and SQIVND (reference sequence). CDR3: CATTSRAGEQFF. As DNA, the CDR3 is TGTGCCACCACCTCTCGAGCTGGTGAGCAGTTCTTC.

The chain couples TRBV28 to TRBJ2-3, with a possible D match to TRBD2 (5 bases). Germline loops: CDR1 MDHEN, CDR2 SYDVKM. V was clipped by 2 bases and J by 0 bases, with 9 bases between them. The CDR3 consists of 15 residues. The CDR3 spells CASSLSGASTDTQYF. The CDR3 coding sequence is TGTGCCAGCAGTTTAAGCGGTGCTAGCACAGATACGCAGTATTTT. Looking up the rest from reference TRBV28 and TRBJ2-3 gives the full variable domain: DVKVTQSSRYLVKRTGEKVFLECVQDMDHENMFWYRQDPGLGLRLIYFSYDVKMKEKGDIPEGYSVSREKKERFSLILESASTNQTSMYLCASSLSGASTDTQYFGPGTRLTVL.

This rearrangement joins TRBV29-1 to TRBJ1-3, with D maybe TRBD1 (5 bases). This CDR3 region has 14 residues. Per the germline V gene, CDR1 is SQVTM and CDR2 is ANQGSEA. With 4 bases removed from V and 4 bases from J, the gap between germline ends came to 14 bases. Here the CDR3 DNA reads TGCAGCGTTGTGTCACAGGTTGGAGGAAACACCATATATTTT. Its protein product is CSVVSQVGGNTIYF.

The genes are TRBV11-2 and TRBJ2-7, with 12 bases identical to TRBD2. Germline V gene lookup returns CDR1 SGHAT and CDR2 FQNNGV. This CDR3 spans 15 amino acids. Germline trimming cut 1 base from V and 6 bases from J; bases unmatched to any gene: 4. The DNA of the CDR3 is TGTGCCAGCAGCTTAGTCCTAGCGGGAGGGTCCGAGCAGTACTTC. Its protein is CASSLVLAGGSEQYF.

The chain has TRBV6-1 and TRBJ2-1; maybe TRBD2 (5 bases). Germline V lookup: CDR1 MNHNS, CDR2 SASEGT. The CDR3 totals 13 residues. V was clipped by 4 bases and J by 7 bases, with 11 bases between them. This CDR3 reads CASSGIGRNEQFF. Here the CDR3 DNA reads TGTGCCAGCAGTGGTATAGGGAGAAATGAGCAGTTCTTC.

The chain couples TRBV7-2 to TRBJ2-1; no clear D. The germline gives CDR1 SGHTA, CDR2 FQGNSA. This CDR3 has 15 residues. V lost 5 bases and J 0 bases, leaving 11 bases between the germline ends. In DNA, the CDR3 is TGTGCCAGCAGCCCAGTACACAACTCCTACAATGAGCAGTTCTTC. Protein product: CASSPVHNSYNEQFF.

This chain links TRBV5-6 with TRBJ2-2, with D uncertain. This CDR3 region has 14 residues. Germline values: CDR1 SGHDT, CDR2 YYEEEE. Between the trimmed V and J ends, which lost 1 base and 1 base, there was a span of 5 bases. For the CDR3, the DNA is TGTGCCAGCAGCTTGTGGCAGAACACCGGGGAGCTGTTTTTT. Residues: CASSLWQNTGELFF.

The chain is built from TRBV2 and TRBJ2-7, with 10 nucleotides matching TRBD1. V lost 11 bases, J lost 6 bases, and 7 bases stayed unmatched. CDR1 SNHLY and CDR2 FYNNEI come from the germline V gene. The CDR3 consists of 12 residues. DNA for the CDR3: TGTGCCTCCGGGGGGACAGGGGCCGAGCAGTACTTC. Amino acid sequence: CASGGTGAEQYF.

The chain carries TRBV10-3 and TRBJ2-5; 7 positions match TRBD2. CDR1 is ENHRY and CDR2 is SYGVKD in the germline V gene. CDR3 length equals 15 residues. The V and J ends lost 1 base and 4 bases, in that order; junction bases with no gene match: 6. CDR3 residues: CAISEWREMGETQYF. CDR3 DNA: TGTGCCATCAGTGAGTGGCGGGAGATGGGAGAGACCCAGTACTTC.